These 6 T cell receptor beta chains were sequenced from one sample in a study of cytomegalovirus exposure and HLA in healthy donors (dated by TCRdb to the late 2010s). The library was prepared using the immunoSEQ multiplex PCR assay. For the multiplex PCR, a mixture combining 60 forward primers for TCR Vbeta segments and 13 reverse primers for TCR Jbeta segments was used. TCRdb obtained this table from immuneACCESS and retained in-frame rearrangements with V and J assigned. These tables miss some clones; where compared with another copy, unresolved V genes account for less than half of the shortfall, and the remainder is unexplained. This sample gives roughly 51,000 clones in total; around 80% of them show up just once. Of the sample, 2.5% falls within the top ten clones. Sequencing was carried out using PBMCs. The receptors shown here come from a boy aged 5-17 years in good health and CMV-seropositive.

The gene calls are TRBV9 and TRBJ1-5; 7 bases map to TRBD1. CDR1 and CDR2 from the germline V gene are SGDLS and YYNGEE. The CDR3 runs to 14 residues. Germline trimming cut 4 bases from V and 5 bases from J; bases unmatched to any gene: 6. CDR3: CASSPGTDYQPQHF. CDR3 nucleotides: TGTGCCAGCAGCCCCGGGACAGACTATCAGCCCCAGCATTTT.

The chain recombines TRBV5-5 with TRBJ1-1; D unclear. The CDR3 has 14 residues. Germline CDR1 reads SGHKS; CDR2 reads YYEKEE (reference sequence). Trimming left V 0 bases short and J 6 bases short, with 12 bases between. The CDR3 DNA reads TGTGCCAGCAGCTTGGAACCAAGAGTCGCTGAAGCTTTCTTT. Residues: CASSLEPRVAEAFF.

The chain is built from TRBV9 and TRBJ1-1, with 7 positions matching TRBD1. V lost 0 bases to trimming and J lost 4 bases; unmatched junction nucleotides: 3. The CDR3 loop spans 14 amino acids. Germline V gene lookup returns CDR1 SGDLS and CDR2 YYNGEE. The CDR3 DNA sequence: TGTGCCAGCAGCGTAGGACAGGGTGCCACTGAAGCTTTCTTT. It translates to CASSVGQGATEAFF.

The J gene is TRBJ1-2, the V gene TRBV10-3, with 9 bases aligning to TRBD1. V lost 6 bases to trimming and J lost 0 bases; unmatched junction nucleotides: 11. Germline CDR1 ENHRY, CDR2 SYGVKD. CDR3 length equals 17 residues. Written as DNA, the CDR3 is TGTGCCATCAGCGCCTTACAGGGGGCGAAAGCTAACTATGGCTACACCTTC. As protein: CAISALQGAKANYGYTF.

The V call is TRBV28, the J call TRBJ2-1; a possible D gene is TRBD2 (5 bases). V lost 6 bases and J 0 bases, leaving 12 bases between the germline ends. Germline V gene data show CDR1 as MDHEN and CDR2 as SYDVKM. The CDR3 loop spans 15 amino acids. Written as DNA, the CDR3 is TGTGCCAGCAGAATCCGGGGTAGCTCCTACAATGAGCAGTTCTTC. Its protein product is CASRIRGSSYNEQFF. The full variable domain, completed using reference TRBV28 and TRBJ2-1, is DVKVTQSSRYLVKRTGEKVFLECVQDMDHENMFWYRQDPGLGLRLIYFSYDVKMKEKGDIPEGYSVSREKKERFSLILESASTNQTSMYLCASRIRGSSYNEQFFGPGTRLTVL.

The gene calls are TRBV6-1 and TRBJ2-1, with 7 positions matching TRBD1. The germline V gene encodes CDR1 MNHNS and CDR2 SASEGT. Unmatched junction bases numbered 4, after V lost 6 bases and J lost 5 bases. CDR3 size: 13 residues. The CDR3 reads CASRDRSDNEQFF. As DNA, the CDR3 is TGTGCCAGCAGGGACAGGTCAGACAATGAGCAGTTCTTC.